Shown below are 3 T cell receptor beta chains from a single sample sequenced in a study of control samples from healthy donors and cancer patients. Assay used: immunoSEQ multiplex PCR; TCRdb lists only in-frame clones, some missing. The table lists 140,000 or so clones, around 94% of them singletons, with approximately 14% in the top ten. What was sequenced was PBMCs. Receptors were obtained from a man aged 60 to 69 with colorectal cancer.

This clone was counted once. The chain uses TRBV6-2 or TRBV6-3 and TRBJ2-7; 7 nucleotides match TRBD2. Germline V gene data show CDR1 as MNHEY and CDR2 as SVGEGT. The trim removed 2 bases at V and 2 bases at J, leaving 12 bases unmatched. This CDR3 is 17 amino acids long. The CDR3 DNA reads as TGTGCCAGCAGTTACCTAATCGGGCTAGCGGACACCTACGAGCAGTACTTC. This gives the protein CASSYLIGLADTYEQYF.

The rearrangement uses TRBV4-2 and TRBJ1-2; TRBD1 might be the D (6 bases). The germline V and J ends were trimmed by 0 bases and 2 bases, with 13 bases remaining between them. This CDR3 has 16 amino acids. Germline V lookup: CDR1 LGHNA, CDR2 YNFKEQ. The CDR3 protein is CASSQDLGGTNYGYTF. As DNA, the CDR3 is TGTGCCAGCAGCCAAGACTTGGGGGGGACAAACTATGGCTACACCTTC.

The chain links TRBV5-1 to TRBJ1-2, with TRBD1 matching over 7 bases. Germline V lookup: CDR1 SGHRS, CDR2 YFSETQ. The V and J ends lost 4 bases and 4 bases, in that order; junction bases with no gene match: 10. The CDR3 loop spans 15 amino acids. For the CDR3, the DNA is TGCGCCAGCAGCATAGGACAGGCCGCGGGCTATGGCTACACCTTC. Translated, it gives CASSIGQAAGYGYTF.